This TCR beta chain originates from a study of blood T cell repertoires in COVID-19. Study at large: Sources were T cells, B-cell-depleted T cells, or PBMCs; the material itself was cDNA or gDNA.

Original data processing: Reference gene primer amplification gave estimated nucleated cell counts. Repertoires were generated with immunoSEQ multiplex PCR, while TCRdb's copy carries only in-frame clones and drops some. For V, J and clone size, that table is used; D and trimming come from the DNA. The sample has 150,000 to 200,000 clones, 85% to 90% seen once. The CDR3 is made up of 12 amino acids. Per germline, CDR1 MDHEN and CDR2 SYDVKM. Trimming removed 7 bases at V and 1 base at J, with 8 bases between. One Seattle source followed patients from active infection through their disease course. The chain links TRBV28 to TRBJ2-7, with D unresolved. The TCR sequence derives from a woman of 80 years or more with COVID-19, enrolled during active disease. Sequencing used peripheral blood. Here the CDR3 reads CASTKRSYEQYF. The CDR3 nucleotides are TGTGCCAGCACCAAGAGGTCCTACGAGCAGTACTTC.